Listed here is a single T cell receptor beta chain. The antigen is not known. CDR1 and CDR2 from the germline V gene are GTSNPN and SVGIG (reference sequence). CDR3 length: 14 residues. V was clipped by 0 bases and J by 5 bases, with 11 bases between them. As for treatment: 15 to 20 received Ad26.COV2.S at low or high dose, single or two shots; about 5 received placebo; per-sample allocation not given. Sampling took place 63 days after the first vaccine or placebo injection. At a Boston site, the person donating was an adult of 18-55 years. The source of the sample is a study of Ad26.COV2.S vaccination and SARS-CoV-2 variants. Study-wide findings and caveats: Measurements of TCR breadth and depth may have given underestimates of the total T cell responses. Vaccinees showed greater spike-specific TCR breadth than placebo recipients.

Generated by immunoSEQ multiplex PCR, the TCRdb table keeps only in-frame clones and is missing some. The table has about 390,000 clones, about 88% seen once; the top ten hold roughly 3.5%. V and J are TRBV30 and TRBJ2-1; D is tentatively TRBD1 or TRBD2 (6 bases each). The sample consisted of peripheral blood, taken in a trial of Ad26.COV2.S vaccine versus placebo. The clonotype comes from a person aged 18-65 years who received the Ad26.COV2.S COVID-19 vaccine or a placebo. The CDR3 sequence: CAWSVGGKDNEQFF. In DNA form, the CDR3 reads TGTGCCTGGAGTGTAGGGGGGAAGGACAATGAGCAGTTCTTC.